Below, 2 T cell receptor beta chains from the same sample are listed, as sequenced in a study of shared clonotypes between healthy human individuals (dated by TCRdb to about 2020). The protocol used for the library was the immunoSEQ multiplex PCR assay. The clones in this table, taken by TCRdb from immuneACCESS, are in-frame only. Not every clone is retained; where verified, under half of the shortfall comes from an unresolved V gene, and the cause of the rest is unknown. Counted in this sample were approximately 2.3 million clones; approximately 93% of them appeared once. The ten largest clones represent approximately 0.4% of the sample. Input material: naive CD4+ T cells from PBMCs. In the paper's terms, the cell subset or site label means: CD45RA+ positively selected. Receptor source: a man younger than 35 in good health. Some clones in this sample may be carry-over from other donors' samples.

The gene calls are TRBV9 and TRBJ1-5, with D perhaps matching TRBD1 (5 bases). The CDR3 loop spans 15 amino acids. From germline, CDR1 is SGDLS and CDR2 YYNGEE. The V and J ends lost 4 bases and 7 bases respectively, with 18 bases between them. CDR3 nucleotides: TGTGCCAGCAGCCTAGAGGGGCAGGGTCACCAGCCCCAGCATTTT. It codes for CASSLEGQGHQPQHF.

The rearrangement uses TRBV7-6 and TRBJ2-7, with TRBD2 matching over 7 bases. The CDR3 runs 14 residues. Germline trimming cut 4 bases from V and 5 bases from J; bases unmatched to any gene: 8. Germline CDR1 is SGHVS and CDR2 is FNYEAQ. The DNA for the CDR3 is TGTGCCAGCAGCTCCCGAGGGGAGGGAAACGAGCAGTACTTC. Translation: CASSSRGEGNEQYF.